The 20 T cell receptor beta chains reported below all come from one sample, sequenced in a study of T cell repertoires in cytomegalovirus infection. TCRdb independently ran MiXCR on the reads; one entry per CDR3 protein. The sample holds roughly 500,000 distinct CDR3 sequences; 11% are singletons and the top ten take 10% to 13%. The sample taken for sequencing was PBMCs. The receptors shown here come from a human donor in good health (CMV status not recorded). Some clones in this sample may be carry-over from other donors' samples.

The CDR3 loop reads CASSYSTDYSTQYF. The CDR3 DNA is TGCGCCAGCAGCTACAGCACGGACTATTCAACCCAGTACTTC. The chain employs TRBV5-1 and TRBJ2-5; perhaps TRBD2 as D (6 bases). Trimming shortened V by 3 bases and J by 8 bases, and 17 bases separated the two germline ends. The CDR3 sequence is 14 residues long. Looked up from germline, CDR1 is SGHRS and CDR2 is YFSETQ. Using reference TRBV5-1 and TRBJ2-5 for the parts outside the CDR3, the full variable domain is KAGVTQTPRYLIKTRGQQVTLSCSPISGHRSVSWYQQTPGQGLQFLFEYFSETQRNKGNFPGRFSGRQFSNSRSEMNVSTLELGDSALYLCASSYSTDYSTQYFGPGTRLLVL.

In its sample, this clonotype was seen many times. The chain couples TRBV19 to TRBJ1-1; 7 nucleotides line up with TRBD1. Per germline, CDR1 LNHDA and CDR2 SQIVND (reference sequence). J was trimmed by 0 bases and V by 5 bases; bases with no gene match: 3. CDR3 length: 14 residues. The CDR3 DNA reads TGTGCCAGTAGTGGGGGACAGCTGAACACTGAAGCTTTCTTT. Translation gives CASSGGQLNTEAFF. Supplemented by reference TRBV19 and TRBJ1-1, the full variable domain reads DGGITQSPKYLFRKEGQNVTLSCEQNLNHDAMYWYRQDPGQGLRLIYYSQIVNDFQKGDIAEGYSVSREKKESFPLTVTSAQKNPTAFYLCASSGGQLNTEAFFGQGTRLTVV.

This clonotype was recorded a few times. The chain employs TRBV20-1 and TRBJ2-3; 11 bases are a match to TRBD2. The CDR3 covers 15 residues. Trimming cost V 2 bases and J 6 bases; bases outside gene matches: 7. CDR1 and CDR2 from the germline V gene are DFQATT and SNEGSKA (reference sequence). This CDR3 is CSARLAGGRPDTQYF. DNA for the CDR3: TGCAGTGCTAGATTAGCGGGGGGGAGGCCGGATACGCAGTATTTT.

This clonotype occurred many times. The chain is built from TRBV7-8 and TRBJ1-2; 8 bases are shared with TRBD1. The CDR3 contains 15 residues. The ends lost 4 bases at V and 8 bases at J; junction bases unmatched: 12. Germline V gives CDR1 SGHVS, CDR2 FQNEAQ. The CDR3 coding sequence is TGTGCCAGCAGCTCTCCTTCGACAGGGGCGGAGGGCTACACCTTC. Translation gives CASSSPSTGAEGYTF.

The CDR3 nucleotides are TGTGCCAGTAGTACGGGACAGCGGGACAGGCGGTTCTTC. It is translated as CASSTGQRDRRFF. The chain joins TRBV19 to TRBJ2-1; TRBD1 might be the D (8 bases). The CDR3 extends over 13 amino acids. CDR1 and CDR2 (germline): LNHDA, SQIVND (reference sequence). Trimming shortened V by 4 bases and J by 15 bases, and 19 bases separated the two germline ends.

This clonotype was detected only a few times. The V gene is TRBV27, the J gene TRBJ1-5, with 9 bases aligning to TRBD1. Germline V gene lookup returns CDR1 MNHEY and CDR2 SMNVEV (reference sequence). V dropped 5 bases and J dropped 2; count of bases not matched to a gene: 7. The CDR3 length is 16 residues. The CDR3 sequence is CASSEQGAVRNQPQHF. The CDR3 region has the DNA TGTGCCAGCAGTGAACAGGGGGCGGTTCGCAATCAGCCCCAGCATTTT.

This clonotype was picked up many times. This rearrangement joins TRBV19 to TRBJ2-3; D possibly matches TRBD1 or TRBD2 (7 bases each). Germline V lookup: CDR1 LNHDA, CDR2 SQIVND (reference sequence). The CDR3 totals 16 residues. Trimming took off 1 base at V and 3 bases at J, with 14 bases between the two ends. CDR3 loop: CASSIVNRGGTDTQYF. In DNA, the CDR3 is TGTGCCAGTAGTATAGTAAACAGGGGAGGGACAGATACGCAGTATTTT. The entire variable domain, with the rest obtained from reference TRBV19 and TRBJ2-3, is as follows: DGGITQSPKYLFRKEGQNVTLSCEQNLNHDAMYWYRQDPGQGLRLIYYSQIVNDFQKGDIAEGYSVSREKKESFPLTVTSAQKNPTAFYLCASSIVNRGGTDTQYFGPGTRLTVL.

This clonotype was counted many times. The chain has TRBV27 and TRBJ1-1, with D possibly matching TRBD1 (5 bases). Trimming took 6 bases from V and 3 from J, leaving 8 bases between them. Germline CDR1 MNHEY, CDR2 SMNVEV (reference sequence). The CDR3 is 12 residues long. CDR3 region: CASRRGDTEAFF. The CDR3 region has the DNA TGTGCCAGCAGGAGAGGGGACACTGAAGCTTTCTTT.

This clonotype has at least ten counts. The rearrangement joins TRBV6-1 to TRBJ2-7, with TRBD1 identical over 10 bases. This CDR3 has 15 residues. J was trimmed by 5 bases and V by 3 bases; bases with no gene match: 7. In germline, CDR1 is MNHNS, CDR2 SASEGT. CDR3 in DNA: TGTGCCAGCAGTGAGGGACAGGGGTTCCCCAACGAGCAGTACTTC. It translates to CASSEGQGFPNEQYF.

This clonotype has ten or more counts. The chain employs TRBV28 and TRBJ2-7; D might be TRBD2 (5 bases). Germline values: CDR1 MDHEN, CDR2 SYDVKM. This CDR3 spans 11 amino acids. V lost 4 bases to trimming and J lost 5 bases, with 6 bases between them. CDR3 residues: CASSWENEQYF. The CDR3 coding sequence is TGTGCCAGCAGTTGGGAGAACGAGCAGTACTTC.

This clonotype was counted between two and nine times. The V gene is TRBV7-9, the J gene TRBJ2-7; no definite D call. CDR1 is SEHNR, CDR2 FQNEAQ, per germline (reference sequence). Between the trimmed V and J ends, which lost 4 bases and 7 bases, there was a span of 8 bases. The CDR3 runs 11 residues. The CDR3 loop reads CASSSSWEQYF. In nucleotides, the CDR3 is TGTGCCAGCAGCTCTTCCTGGGAGCAGTACTTC.

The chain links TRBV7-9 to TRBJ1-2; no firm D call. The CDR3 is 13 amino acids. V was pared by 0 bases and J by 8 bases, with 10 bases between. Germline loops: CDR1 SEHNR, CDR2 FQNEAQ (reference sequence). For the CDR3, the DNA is TGTGCCAGCAGCTTAGCCGGCAGAAGGGGCTACACCTTC. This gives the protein CASSLAGRRGYTF.

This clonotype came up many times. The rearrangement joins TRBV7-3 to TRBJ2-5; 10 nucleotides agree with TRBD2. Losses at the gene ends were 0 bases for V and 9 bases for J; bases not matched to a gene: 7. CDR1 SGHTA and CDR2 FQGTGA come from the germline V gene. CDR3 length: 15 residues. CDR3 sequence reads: CASSLTLAGRRAQYF. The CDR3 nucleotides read TGTGCCAGCAGCTTAACACTAGCGGGGCGGAGGGCCCAGTACTTC. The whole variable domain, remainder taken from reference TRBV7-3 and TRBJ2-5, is GAGVSQTPSNKVTEKGKYVELRCDPISGHTALYWYRQSLGQGPEFLIYFQGTGAADDSGLPNDRFFAVRPEGSVSTLKIQRTERGDSAVYLCASSLTLAGRRAQYFGPGTRLLVL.

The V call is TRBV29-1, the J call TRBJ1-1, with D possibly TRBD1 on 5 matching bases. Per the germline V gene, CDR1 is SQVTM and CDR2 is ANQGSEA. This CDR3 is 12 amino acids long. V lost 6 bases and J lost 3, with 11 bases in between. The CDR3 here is CSVGGSDTEAFF. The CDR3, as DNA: TGCAGCGTGGGGGGGTCGGACACTGAAGCTTTCTTT.

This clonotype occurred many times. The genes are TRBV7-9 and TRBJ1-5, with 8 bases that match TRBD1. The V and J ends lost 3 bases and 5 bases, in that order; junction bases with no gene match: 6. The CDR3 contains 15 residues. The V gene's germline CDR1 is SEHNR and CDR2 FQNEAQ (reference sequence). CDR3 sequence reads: CASSFQGAEDQPQHF. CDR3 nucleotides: TGTGCCAGCAGCTTCCAGGGGGCGGAAGATCAGCCCCAGCATTTT.

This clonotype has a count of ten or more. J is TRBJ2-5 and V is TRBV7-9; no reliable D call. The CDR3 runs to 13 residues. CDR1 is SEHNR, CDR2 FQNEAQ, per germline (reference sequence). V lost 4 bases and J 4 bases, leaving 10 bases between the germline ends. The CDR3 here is CASSYSQGETQYF. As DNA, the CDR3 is TGTGCCAGCAGCTACTCCCAAGGAGAGACCCAGTACTTC.

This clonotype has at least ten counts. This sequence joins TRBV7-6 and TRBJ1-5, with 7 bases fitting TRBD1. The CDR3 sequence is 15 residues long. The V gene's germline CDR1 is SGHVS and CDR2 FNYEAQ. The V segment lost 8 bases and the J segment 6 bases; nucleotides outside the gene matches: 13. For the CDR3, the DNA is TGTGCCAGCGGGGCGGGCAGGGGGTTCAGTCAGCCCCAGCATTTT. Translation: CASGAGRGFSQPQHF.

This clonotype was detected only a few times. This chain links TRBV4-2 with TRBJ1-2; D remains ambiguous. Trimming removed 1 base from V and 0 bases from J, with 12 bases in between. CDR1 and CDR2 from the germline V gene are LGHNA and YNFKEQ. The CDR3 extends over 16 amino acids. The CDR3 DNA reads TGTGCCAGCAGCCAAGGTCAGGTTACGACTAACTATGGCTACACCTTC. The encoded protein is CASSQGQVTTNYGYTF.

This CDR3 is CASRGEANYGYTF. CDR3 coding DNA: TGTGCCAGCCGCGGGGAAGCTAACTATGGCTACACCTTC. V and J are TRBV27 and TRBJ1-2; D not resolved. V was cut by 8 bases and J by 0 bases, with 10 bases left in between. The CDR3 consists of 13 residues. Germline V gene lookup returns CDR1 MNHEY and CDR2 SMNVEV (reference sequence).

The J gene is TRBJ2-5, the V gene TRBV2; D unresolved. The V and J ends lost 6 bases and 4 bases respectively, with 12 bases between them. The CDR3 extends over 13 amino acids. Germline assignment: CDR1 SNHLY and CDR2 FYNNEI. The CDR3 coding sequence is TGTGCCAGCAGGAGGACCCCCGGAGAGACCCAGTACTTC. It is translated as CASRRTPGETQYF.